This T cell receptor (beta chain) derives from a study of T cell responses to AZD1222 COVID-19 vaccine. Study outcomes and limitations: Females outnumbered males among donors, who were mostly white British; clonal diversity was possibly underestimated. Along spike, vaccine-associated CD4 TCRs were found throughout, with dominance at 160-218 and 743-854. Spike-specific TCR breadth rose after two AZD1222 doses, and depth rose as well.

Using immunoSEQ multiplex PCR, the repertoire was profiled, and TCRdb retains in-frame clones only, with some absent. Of more than 80,000 clones in the sample, roughly 88% were seen once. A word on this clone: Its matching antigen is unknown.

Second-dose intervals of approximately 4 or approximately 12 weeks were pooled. Unmatched junction bases numbered 6, after V lost 5 bases and J lost 5 bases. This CDR3 is built from 15 residues. Germline values: CDR1 SGHAT, CDR2 FQNNGV. The J gene is TRBJ1-6, the V gene TRBV11-2; the match to TRBD1 covers 7 bases. The clonotype was recovered from an adult who received the AZD1222 COVID-19 vaccine. Here the sequenced sample was peripheral blood, taken 28 days after the second AZD1222 dose. For the CDR3, the DNA is TGTGCCAGCAGCGCGGACCAGGGGGATAATTCACCCCTCCACTTT. Amino acid sequence: CASSADQGDNSPLHF.